The clone carrying this TCR beta chain was seen a single time. The data stem from a study of cytomegalovirus exposure and HLA in healthy donors. Produced via immunoSEQ multiplex PCR; TCRdb's table is partial and in-frame only. The sample gives roughly 180,000 clones, about 89% of which show up once; 6% to 8% is in the top ten. The V end lost 1 base, the J end lost 5 bases, and 8 bases lay between the germline ends. This CDR3 region has 12 residues. Germline V gives CDR1 SQVTM, CDR2 ANQGSEA. The chain recombines TRBV29-1 with TRBJ2-5; D uncertain. This receptor was identified in a young man in good health and CMV-seropositive. Sequenced sample: PBMCs. This CDR3 is CSVEAGVETQYF. The CDR3 DNA sequence: TGCAGCGTTGAAGCGGGCGTCGAGACCCAGTACTTC.